Below, 31 T cell receptor beta chains from the same sample are listed, as sequenced in a study of Graves' ophthalmopathy and Graves' hyperthyroidism. RNA transcripts provided the template for amplifying TCR beta CDR3 regions. First-round RT-PCR employed HTBI primers, with a second-round multiplex PCR after it. TCRdb re-derived calls from the multiplex PCR reads in MiXCR, one entry per CDR3 protein. The sample lists under 350,000 distinct CDR3 sequences; 17% were seen once. Sample: peripheral blood. Every receptor here comes from an adult man with Graves' ophthalmopathy.

The sample holds a few counts of this clonotype. The gene calls are TRBV30 and TRBJ1-5, with TRBD1 as a possible D gene (5 bases). V was shortened by 0 bases and J by 4 bases, with 16 bases between the two germline ends. CDR3 length: 16 residues. Germline CDR1 GTSNPN, CDR2 SVGIG (reference sequence). CDR3 in DNA: TGTGCCTGGAGTGTTGAGGGGCGGGTGACAAATCAGCCCCAGCATTTT. Its protein product is CAWSVEGRVTNQPQHF.

The chain recombines TRBV18 with TRBJ1-3; 9 nucleotides match TRBD1. J was trimmed by 0 bases and V by 3 bases; bases with no gene match: 9. The CDR3 has 18 residues. Looked up from germline, CDR1 is KGHSH and CDR2 is LQKENI. Written as DNA, the CDR3 is TGTGCCAGCTCACCTTTGCCGGGACAGGGCTTCTCTGGAAACACCATATATTTT. Its translation is CASSPLPGQGFSGNTIYF. The complete variable domain, with remaining parts taken from reference TRBV18 and TRBJ1-3, reads NAGVMQNPRHLVRRRGQEARLRCSPMKGHSHVYWYRQLPEEGLKFMVYLQKENIIDESGMPKERFSAEFPKEGPSILRIQQVVRGDSAAYFCASSPLPGQGFSGNTIYFGEGSWLTVV.

This chain links TRBV6-1 with TRBJ2-2; D uncertain. The germline CDR1 and CDR2 sequences are MNHNS and SASEGT. The CDR3 has 16 residues. Between the trimmed V and J ends, which lost 3 bases and 1 base, there was a span of 12 bases. As DNA, the CDR3 is TGTGCCAGCAGTGACCCAGCGAGTAGGAACACCGGGGAGCTGTTTTTT. Amino acids: CASSDPASRNTGELFF.

This clonotype was seen repeatedly, ten times or more. The genes are TRBV20-1 and TRBJ1-1; 8 bases line up with TRBD1. CDR1 and CDR2 (germline): DFQATT, SNEGSKA (reference sequence). V gave up 3 bases and J gave up 6 bases; unmatched junction bases: 9. The CDR3 covers 14 residues. CDR3 bases: TGCAGTGCTAGGATACAGGGGGGAAGGGCTGAAGCTTTCTTT. Protein product: CSARIQGGRAEAFF.

The table lists this clonotype with many counts. This chain connects TRBV6-2 or TRBV6-3 to TRBJ1-2; D gene ambiguous. CDR3 size: 13 residues. Germline-derived CDR1 and CDR2 are MNHEY and SVGEGT. V lost 2 bases, J lost 3 bases, and 7 bases lay in between. CDR3 in DNA: TGTGCCAGCAGTTACGAGAGCTACTATGGCTACACCTTC. Translation gives CASSYESYYGYTF.

The table lists this clonotype with many counts. The rearrangement uses TRBV19 and TRBJ2-7, with 8 bases lining up with TRBD2. V was pared by 4 bases and J by 2 bases, with 7 bases of the junction left unmatched. The CDR3 totals 15 residues. Germline V gene data show CDR1 as LNHDA and CDR2 as SQIVND (reference sequence). CDR3 bases: TGTGCCAGTAGTAACAAGCGGGAGTGGCCCTACGAGCAGTACTTC. Amino acid sequence: CASSNKREWPYEQYF.

This clonotype was counted at least ten times. The chain couples TRBV9 to TRBJ2-5, with 7 bases matching TRBD2. CDR1 and CDR2 from the germline V gene are SGDLS and YYNGEE. Trimming removed 4 bases from V and 5 bases from J; junction bases left unmatched: 11. This CDR3 is 15 amino acids long. The CDR3 DNA follows: TGTGCCAGCAGCACGATGGGGGGGATCGGCGAGACCCAGTACTTC. Translated: CASSTMGGIGETQYF. Filled out from reference TRBV9 and TRBJ2-5, the complete variable domain reads DSGVTQTPKHLITATGQRVTLRCSPRSGDLSVYWYQQSLDQGLQFLIQYYNGEERAKGNILERFSAQQFPDLHSELNLSSLELGDSALYFCASSTMGGIGETQYFGPGTRLLVL.

V is TRBV27 and J is TRBJ2-7; D is perhaps TRBD2 (5 bases). Germline CDR1 reads MNHEY; CDR2 reads SMNVEV (reference sequence). V lost 6 bases, J lost 1 base, and 22 bases lay in between. This CDR3 has 17 amino acids. The CDR3 is CASRTKSDRGRSYEQYF. The CDR3 DNA reads as TGTGCCAGCAGGACTAAATCCGACCGCGGTAGATCCTACGAGCAGTACTTC.

This clonotype was seen ten or more times. The chain is built from TRBV20-1 and TRBJ2-7, with TRBD2 matching over 10 bases. The CDR3 has 14 amino acids. Per the germline V gene, CDR1 is DFQATT and CDR2 is SNEGSKA (reference sequence). The V segment lost 3 bases and the J segment 4 bases; nucleotides outside the gene matches: 6. The CDR3 DNA sequence: TGCAGTGCTAGCCCTAGCGGGAGTTATTACGAGCAGTACTTC. Amino acids: CSASPSGSYYEQYF.

Many counts were recorded for this clonotype. The chain joins TRBV7-8 to TRBJ1-5; D gene unclear. Germline V CDR1 and CDR2: SGHVS, FQNEAQ. This CDR3 spans 14 amino acids. V was trimmed by 4 bases and J by 6 bases, leaving 13 bases between them. For the CDR3, the DNA is TGTGCCAGCAGCTGGGGAGATTTTGGTCAGCCCCAGCATTTT. Translating it yields CASSWGDFGQPQHF.

The table lists this clonotype with many counts. The V and J genes are TRBV12-3 or TRBV12-4 and TRBJ1-5; no reliable D call. Trimming shortened V by 3 bases and J by 5 bases, and 8 bases separated the two germline ends. The CDR3 extends over 13 amino acids. CDR3 in amino acids: CASSFVSDQPQHF. In nucleotides, the CDR3 is TGTGCCAGCAGTTTCGTCAGCGATCAGCCCCAGCATTTT.

Ten or more counts support this clonotype. The chain links TRBV28 to TRBJ2-1; 11 nucleotides agree with TRBD2. V was pared by 3 bases and J by 5 bases, with 15 bases of the junction left unmatched. The CDR3 is 19 amino acids. Germline CDR1 and CDR2: MDHEN and SYDVKM. The CDR3 spells CASSLAQAPTSGGDNEQFF. CDR3 nucleotides: TGTGCCAGCAGTTTGGCCCAAGCCCCAACTAGCGGGGGAGACAATGAGCAGTTCTTC.

This clonotype appeared many times. The J gene is TRBJ2-7, the V gene TRBV11-2; no reliable D call. V lost 4 bases and J 1 base, leaving 14 bases between the germline ends. Germline assignment: CDR1 SGHAT and CDR2 FQNNGV. This CDR3 spans 15 amino acids. Written as DNA, the CDR3 is TGTGCCAGCAGCTCCCATGGTGGCAGATCCTACGAGCAGTACTTC. It is translated as CASSSHGGRSYEQYF.

This chain links TRBV28 with TRBJ1-2; 7 nucleotides align to TRBD1. Germline V gene data show CDR1 as MDHEN and CDR2 as SYDVKM. Germline trimming cut 7 bases from V and 7 bases from J; bases unmatched to any gene: 3. The CDR3 is 11 amino acids. The CDR3 sequence is CASTTGVGYTF. The DNA for the CDR3 is TGTGCCAGCACCACAGGGGTTGGCTACACCTTC.

Many counts were recorded for this clonotype. The chain combines TRBV6-1 with TRBJ1-5; a possible D gene is TRBD1 (5 bases). The CDR3 has 14 residues. Germline V gene lookup returns CDR1 MNHNS and CDR2 SASEGT. The ends were cut back, 6 bases at V and 10 bases at J, with 19 bases in the middle. In DNA, the CDR3 is TGTGCCAGCAGGCCGGGGGGAAATTTTAGCCCCCAGCATTTT. Residues: CASRPGGNFSPQHF.

This clonotype was counted many times. This chain joins TRBV5-1 and TRBJ1-1; 10 bases match TRBD1. Germline V gene data show CDR1 as SGHRS and CDR2 as YFSETQ. Trimming took 10 bases from V and 1 from J; bases not matched to a gene: 7. This CDR3 comprises 14 residues. The CDR3 DNA sequence: TGCGCCGTCCGGGACAGGGGTACGAACACTGAAGCTTTCTTT. Its translation: CAVRDRGTNTEAFF.

This clonotype was seen many times. V usage is TRBV6-1 and J usage is TRBJ1-5; 7 nucleotides align to TRBD1. CDR3 length equals 14 residues. CDR1 MNHNS and CDR2 SASEGT come from the germline V gene. With 4 bases clipped from V and 4 bases from J, the junction kept 4 bases outside the gene matches. The CDR3 spells CASSGAGGNQPQHF. CDR3 coding DNA: TGTGCCAGCAGTGGAGCAGGGGGAAATCAGCCCCAGCATTTT.

Only a few counts were recorded for this clonotype. The V and J genes are TRBV20-1 and TRBJ1-5; the D is unclear. The germline V gene has CDR1 DFQATT and CDR2 SNEGSKA (reference sequence). The CDR3 has 15 amino acids. V lost 5 bases and J lost 0, with 14 bases in between. CDR3 loop: CSAPGRRYSNQPQHF. The CDR3 region has the DNA TGCAGTGCTCCAGGACGGAGATATAGCAATCAGCCCCAGCATTTT.

The sample holds a few counts of this clonotype. The chain joins TRBV6-4 to TRBJ1-1; D remains ambiguous. The CDR3 runs to 14 residues. V was clipped by 5 bases and J by 1 base, with 11 bases between them. The germline V gene has CDR1 MRHNA and CDR2 SNTAGT. The CDR3 loop reads CASSYLTPNTEAFF. The CDR3 DNA reads TGTGCCAGCAGTTACCTCACACCGAACACTGAAGCTTTCTTT.

This clonotype occurred many times. This chain uses TRBV19 with TRBJ1-1, with 9 bases lining up with TRBD1. This CDR3 has 14 residues. Looked up from germline, CDR1 is LNHDA and CDR2 is SQIVND (reference sequence). Trimming at V came to 6 bases and at J to 6 bases, leaving 8 bases not matched to a gene. The CDR3 region is CASSRGQGSAEAFF. CDR3 in DNA: TGTGCCAGTAGCCGGGGACAGGGCAGCGCTGAAGCTTTCTTT.

This clonotype was detected ten times or more. Here the CDR3 reads CASSLVMNTEAFF. DNA of the CDR3: TGTGCCAGCAGCCTCGTCATGAACACTGAAGCTTTCTTT. The genes are TRBV7-2 and TRBJ1-1; D remains ambiguous. CDR3 length: 13 residues. CDR1 SGHTA and CDR2 FQGNSA come from the germline V gene. V lost 5 bases to trimming and J lost 0 bases, with 7 bases between them. Full variable domain (outside the CDR3, taken from reference TRBV7-2 and TRBJ1-1): GAGVSQSPSNKVTEKGKDVELRCDPISGHTALYWYRQSLGQGLEFLIYFQGNSAPDKSGLPSDRFSAERTGGSVSTLTIQRTQQEDSAVYLCASSLVMNTEAFFGQGTRLTVV.

This clonotype was counted ten times or more. The J gene is TRBJ2-7, the V gene TRBV29-1; 11 bases are shared with TRBD2. CDR3 size: 15 residues. CDR1 and CDR2 from the germline V gene are SQVTM and ANQGSEA. Germline trimming cut 4 bases from V and 4 bases from J; bases unmatched to any gene: 9. The CDR3 loop is CSVGGASGRLYEQYF. The CDR3 DNA reads TGCAGCGTTGGAGGGGCTAGCGGGAGGTTGTACGAGCAGTACTTC.

This clonotype has ten or more counts. The rearrangement uses TRBV7-2 and TRBJ2-7, with 7 bases lining up with TRBD1. V lost 2 bases and J lost 6; bases outside the gene matches: 4. The CDR3 totals 13 residues. Germline lookup yields CDR1 SGHTA and CDR2 FQGNSA. The CDR3 DNA reads as TGTGCCAGCAGCTTAAGGGACAGACCCGAGCAGTACTTC. This gives the protein CASSLRDRPEQYF.

Ten or more counts support this clonotype. V gene TRBV6-1 combines with J gene TRBJ1-1; D gene ambiguous. V was trimmed by 3 bases and J by 3 bases, leaving 14 bases between them. Germline CDR1 and CDR2: MNHNS and SASEGT. The CDR3 loop spans 15 amino acids. In DNA, the CDR3 is TGTGCCAGCAGTGATAGCGGGAGGGATTACACTGAAGCTTTCTTT. Its translation: CASSDSGRDYTEAFF.

Many counts were recorded for this clonotype. The rearrangement uses TRBV9 and TRBJ1-2; D is perhaps TRBD1 (5 bases). The CDR3 has 15 residues. Germline V gene lookup returns CDR1 SGDLS and CDR2 YYNGEE. Trimming stripped 3 bases from V and 2 bases from J, with 14 bases between. CDR3 sequence (DNA): TGTGCCAGCAGCGCATCGCCTGGGGGAAACTATGGCTACACCTTC. Its protein is CASSASPGGNYGYTF.

The chain has TRBV27 and TRBJ1-1, with D possibly matching TRBD1 (5 bases). Looked up from germline, CDR1 is MNHEY and CDR2 is SMNVEV (reference sequence). V was clipped by 6 bases and J by 3 bases, with 20 bases between them. The CDR3 covers 16 residues. The CDR3 DNA follows: TGTGCCAGCAGCCGGGACGCCGGACGTGGGGACACTGAAGCTTTCTTT. It yields the protein CASSRDAGRGDTEAFF.

V gene TRBV12-3 or TRBV12-4 combines with J gene TRBJ1-1, with D perhaps matching TRBD1 (5 bases). Between the trimmed V and J ends, which lost 6 bases and 6 bases, there was a span of 14 bases. The CDR3 covers 13 residues. The chain's CDR3 is CASRQAGGAEAFF. CDR3 nucleotides: TGTGCCAGCAGACAGGCGGGGGGTGCTGAAGCTTTCTTT.

The chain recombines TRBV7-2 with TRBJ2-7; 8 bases align to TRBD1. The CDR3 covers 14 residues. The germline CDR1 and CDR2 sequences are SGHTA and FQGNSA. J was trimmed by 7 bases and V by 1 base; bases with no gene match: 6. This chain's CDR3 is CASSLGGNRGEQYF. The CDR3 bases are TGTGCCAGCAGCTTAGGCGGGAACAGGGGGGAGCAGTACTTC. Variable domain in full (rest from reference TRBV7-2 and TRBJ2-7): GAGVSQSPSNKVTEKGKDVELRCDPISGHTALYWYRQSLGQGLEFLIYFQGNSAPDKSGLPSDRFSAERTGGSVSTLTIQRTQQEDSAVYLCASSLGGNRGEQYFGPGTRLTVT.

The table lists this clonotype with many counts. The rearrangement uses TRBV12-3 or TRBV12-4 and TRBJ1-5, with unresolved D. V gave up 3 bases and J gave up 4 bases, with 13 bases separating them. This CDR3 is 15 amino acids long. CDR3 nucleotides: TGTGCCAGCAGTTTTTCGGCAGATCAAAATCAGCCCCAGCATTTT. Protein product: CASSFSADQNQPQHF.

The table lists this clonotype with many counts. The chain uses TRBV19 and TRBJ1-3, with D maybe TRBD1 (5 bases). Germline loops: CDR1 LNHDA, CDR2 SQIVND (reference sequence). CDR3 length equals 16 residues. The germline V and J ends were trimmed by 4 bases and 0 bases, with 13 bases remaining between them. CDR3 nucleotide sequence: TGTGCCAGTAGTAAAGGGGCAGGGATCTCTGGAAACACCATATATTTT. Protein sequence: CASSKGAGISGNTIYF. Looking up the rest from reference TRBV19 and TRBJ1-3 gives the full variable domain: DGGITQSPKYLFRKEGQNVTLSCEQNLNHDAMYWYRQDPGQGLRLIYYSQIVNDFQKGDIAEGYSVSREKKESFPLTVTSAQKNPTAFYLCASSKGAGISGNTIYFGEGSWLTVV.

This clonotype was detected only a few times. The chain combines TRBV6-5 with TRBJ2-7, with TRBD2 as a possible D gene (5 bases). Germline V gene data show CDR1 as MNHEY and CDR2 as SVGAGI. V was shortened by 4 bases and J by 6 bases, with 13 bases between the two germline ends. This CDR3 has 13 amino acids. CDR3 DNA sequence: TGTGCCAGCAGTTCCCCCAAGGCGGGCGAGCAGTACTTC. This encodes CASSSPKAGEQYF.